This paragraph covers one T cell receptor (beta chain) sequence. The table came from immunoSEQ multiplex PCR; TCRdb's copy has only in-frame clones and leaves some out. Of hundreds of thousands of clones listed, 88% are singletons. Germline lookup yields CDR1 MGHRA and CDR2 YSYEKL. J gave up 5 bases and V 3 bases, and 7 bases lay outside the gene matches. CDR3 length: 16 residues. The data derive from a study of blood T cell repertoires in COVID-19. V usage is TRBV4-1 and J usage is TRBJ1-4; the match to TRBD1 covers 9 bases. The sequence was collected from a woman aged 30 to 39 who had recovered from COVID-19. The material sequenced was PBMCs or T cells enriched from blood (not recorded which). The CDR3 bases are TGCGCCAGCAGCCAGGCCCAAGACAGGGGGAATGAAAAACTGTTTTTT. It specifies CASSQAQDRGNEKLFF.